What follows is one T cell receptor beta chain and its context. The antigen is not known. Per germline, CDR1 GTSNPN and CDR2 SVGIG (reference sequence). The germline V and J ends were trimmed by 3 bases and 6 bases, with 17 bases remaining between them. This CDR3 comprises 14 residues. The data derive from a study of OX40 agonist ivuxolimab in advanced cancers. Study outcomes and limitations: Compared with CD4+, CD8+ T cells on average had more expanded clones. Among the least clonally expanded were partial responders at 0.1-3.0 mg/kg. Several nonresponders also turned out to have low normalized T-cell clonal expansion. CD4+ and CD8+ blood T cells expanded clonally by week 6 at 0.1 to 3.0 mg/kg.

The method was immunoSEQ multiplex PCR; TCRdb's version includes in-frame clones alone and lacks a portion of them. The sample yields tens of thousands of clones, about 83% seen once. This clonotype was obtained from an adult with an advanced solid tumor such as melanoma, head and neck, liver or kidney cancer. This material consisted of CD4+ or CD8+ T cells sorted from blood, taken in a trial of the OX40 agonist ivuxolimab. The V gene is TRBV30, the J gene TRBJ1-2; unclear D gene. Written as DNA, the CDR3 is TGTGCCTGGAGCCCCTACAGCCACAGCCATGGCTACACCTTC. This gives the protein CAWSPYSHSHGYTF.